This TCR beta chain was identified during a study of CD8 T cells in ankylosing spondylitis. Study-wide results and limits: Ankylosing spondylitis blood appeared to carry a characteristic TCR beta motif of several highly homologous variants. There was reportedly significant enrichment of clones that were disease-linked in matched ankylosing spondylitis synovial fluid.

A few counts support this clonotype. Its target is unknown. Trimming stripped 0 bases from V and 4 bases from J, with 5 bases between. The germline gives CDR1 MNHNY, CDR2 SVGAGI (reference sequence). This CDR3 is 13 amino acids long. Each CDR3 protein gets one entry after TCRdb re-called the 5' RACE reads with MiXCR. In the table there are about 350,000 distinct CDR3 sequences, around 20% of which are singletons. Sequencing used blood, either unsorted or a sorted T cell fraction (not recorded which). The gene calls are TRBV6-6 and TRBJ2-3, with TRBD1 as a possible D gene (5 bases). The sequence came from a male donor with ankylosing spondylitis or in good health (not recorded which). In DNA, the CDR3 is TGTGCCAGCAGTTACTCAGGGGCAGATACGCAGTATTTT. Protein: CASSYSGADTQYF.